The next 17 T cell receptor beta chains were all read from a single sample in a study of blood T cell repertoires in COVID-19. The data were produced by immunoSEQ multiplex PCR, yet TCRdb's version contains in-frame clones alone and is incomplete. Found here are a few hundred thousand clones, roughly 85% of them singletons; the top ten hold under 2.5%. The sequencing sample was made of PBMCs or T cells enriched from blood (not recorded which). Receptors originate from a woman between 45 and 65 years old who had recovered from COVID-19.

The genes are TRBV28 and TRBJ2-7; D may be TRBD1 (6 bases). Trimming took off 4 bases at V and 4 bases at J, with 20 bases between the two ends. The germline V gene has CDR1 MDHEN and CDR2 SYDVKM. The CDR3 covers 16 residues. CDR3 in amino acids: CASSSDRRRGPYEQYF. The CDR3 coding sequence is TGTGCCAGCAGTTCCGACAGGAGGAGAGGGCCGTACGAGCAGTACTTC.

The V gene is TRBV19, the J gene TRBJ2-5, with D perhaps TRBD2 (6 bases). Germline values: CDR1 LNHDA, CDR2 SQIVND (reference sequence). The CDR3 covers 11 residues. V was pared by 8 bases and J by 3 bases, with 7 bases between. The CDR3 coding sequence is TGTGCCAGTTCGGGGGAAGAGACCCAGTACTTC. It yields the protein CASSGEETQYF.

The chain links TRBV12-3 or TRBV12-4 to TRBJ2-7, with D perhaps TRBD1 (6 bases). This CDR3 comprises 13 residues. Trimming shortened V by 3 bases and J by 4 bases, and 10 bases separated the two germline ends. CDR3 protein: CASSLSQGYEQYF. CDR3 nucleotides: TGTGCCAGCAGTTTGTCACAGGGTTACGAGCAGTACTTC.

This clone appeared a few times. The rearrangement links TRBV10-3 to TRBJ1-3, with 8 bases fitting TRBD1. V shed 11 bases, J shed 0 bases, and the junction held 6 bases outside the gene matches. Germline assignment: CDR1 ENHRY and CDR2 SYGVKD. The CDR3 runs 14 residues. The CDR3 bases are TGTGCCTCGGGACAGGCGAACTCTGGAAACACCATATATTTT. Translated, it gives CASGQANSGNTIYF.

The chain is built from TRBV7-2 and TRBJ2-2, with D possibly being TRBD2 (6 bases). The germline V gene encodes CDR1 SGHTA and CDR2 FQGNSA. The CDR3 is 15 amino acids. Trimming removed 3 bases from V and 2 bases from J, with 10 bases in between. Here the CDR3 reads CASSLGGLNTGELFF. CDR3 DNA sequence: TGTGCCAGCAGCTTGGGGGGACTCAACACCGGGGAGCTGTTTTTT. The variable domain in full, completed from reference TRBV7-2 and TRBJ2-2, reads GAGVSQSPSNKVTEKGKDVELRCDPISGHTALYWYRQSLGQGLEFLIYFQGNSAPDKSGLPSDRFSAERTGGSVSTLTIQRTQQEDSAVYLCASSLGGLNTGELFFGEGSRLTVL.

The V call is TRBV19, the J call TRBJ1-2; perhaps TRBD1 as D (5 bases). The CDR3 sequence is 14 residues long. V was pared by 3 bases and J by 3 bases, with 11 bases between. Germline CDR1 and CDR2: LNHDA and SQIVND (reference sequence). CDR3 coding DNA: TGTGCCAGTAGTATTAGTGGAGGGGACTATGGCTACACCTTC. It encodes CASSISGGDYGYTF.

The chain employs TRBV5-5 and TRBJ1-4; 8 bases line up with TRBD1. Germline V lookup: CDR1 SGHKS, CDR2 YYEKEE (reference sequence). The CDR3 runs to 17 residues. With 2 bases clipped from V and 0 bases from J, the junction kept 6 bases outside the gene matches. The CDR3 spells CASSLTPGQATNEKLFF. The CDR3 DNA follows: TGTGCCAGCAGCTTAACCCCGGGACAGGCAACTAATGAAAAACTGTTTTTT.

This chain uses TRBV2 with TRBJ1-2; 7 nucleotides agree with TRBD1. Germline V lookup: CDR1 SNHLY, CDR2 FYNNEI. The CDR3 is 14 amino acids. Trimming at V came to 2 bases and at J to 6 bases, leaving 6 bases not matched to a gene. CDR3 sequence reads: CASSERRGRDGYTF. The CDR3 nucleotides are TGTGCCAGCAGTGAACGGAGGGGGCGCGATGGCTACACCTTC.

The J gene is TRBJ2-1, the V gene TRBV4-2, with D maybe TRBD1 (5 bases). The V gene's germline CDR1 is LGHNA and CDR2 YNFKEQ. The V and J ends lost 0 bases and 0 bases respectively, with 9 bases between them. This CDR3 comprises 16 residues. The CDR3 protein is CASSQEWGSSYNEQFF. In nucleotides, the CDR3 is TGTGCCAGCAGCCAAGAATGGGGCAGCTCCTACAATGAGCAGTTCTTC.

The chain uses TRBV28 and TRBJ1-3; D is perhaps TRBD1 (6 bases). V lost 5 bases and J lost 6, with 14 bases in between. Germline assignment: CDR1 MDHEN and CDR2 SYDVKM. The CDR3 runs 14 residues. The CDR3: CASSIRGFENTIYF. The CDR3 bases are TGTGCCAGCAGTATCAGGGGATTTGAAAACACCATATATTTT.

The rearrangement joins TRBV10-3 to TRBJ2-1, with TRBD2 identical over 7 bases. Germline CDR1 ENHRY, CDR2 SYGVKD. The ends lost 8 bases at V and 7 bases at J; junction bases unmatched: 11. The CDR3 is made up of 14 amino acids. The CDR3 is CAIGSSGWGNEQFF. The CDR3 DNA reads TGTGCCATCGGATCTAGCGGCTGGGGGAATGAGCAGTTCTTC.

CDR3 sequence (DNA): TGTGCCACCTGGGACAGCCGCACAGATACGCAGTATTTT. This translates into CATWDSRTDTQYF. The chain couples TRBV28 to TRBJ2-3; TRBD1 agrees at 7 bases. Germline V CDR1 and CDR2: MDHEN, SYDVKM. Trimming removed 10 bases from V and 1 base from J; junction bases left unmatched: 5. This CDR3 comprises 13 residues. The full variable domain, with the rest looked up from reference TRBV28 and TRBJ2-3, is DVKVTQSSRYLVKRTGEKVFLECVQDMDHENMFWYRQDPGLGLRLIYFSYDVKMKEKGDIPEGYSVSREKKERFSLILESASTNQTSMYLCATWDSRTDTQYFGPGTRLTVL.

V and J are TRBV2 and TRBJ2-1, with D unresolved. The germline V gene encodes CDR1 SNHLY and CDR2 FYNNEI. The V and J ends lost 7 bases and 7 bases respectively, with 17 bases between them. The CDR3 spans 14 residues. The CDR3, as DNA: TGTGCCAGCAAGGAGACTCCCACTTATAATGAGCAGTTCTTC. Its translation is CASKETPTYNEQFF.

V is TRBV3-1 (or the pseudogene TRBV3-2) and J is TRBJ2-2; a possible D gene is TRBD1 (6 bases). The germline V gene encodes CDR1 LGHDT and CDR2 YNNKEL (reference sequence). The CDR3 runs 17 residues. V was pared by 4 bases and J by 0 bases, with 15 bases between. This chain's CDR3 is CASSLISGTTNTGELFF. CDR3 nucleotides: TGTGCCAGCAGCCTAATTTCGGGGACAACGAACACCGGGGAGCTGTTTTTT.

The chain joins TRBV10-3 to TRBJ1-2; D may be TRBD1 (5 bases). Germline CDR1 reads ENHRY; CDR2 reads SYGVKD. The CDR3 sequence is 15 residues long. V dropped 3 bases and J dropped 0 bases, with 11 bases sitting between them. The CDR3 DNA reads as TGTGCCATCAGTGATTATACAGGATCTAACTATGGCTACACCTTC. It encodes CAISDYTGSNYGYTF.

The V gene is TRBV7-9, the J gene TRBJ2-6; TRBD1 is a possible D gene (5 bases). Trimming cost V 3 bases and J 1 base, with 7 bases left between them. The CDR3 runs to 15 residues. Germline values: CDR1 SEHNR, CDR2 FQNEAQ (reference sequence). CDR3 residues: CASSFAGSGANVLTF. DNA of the CDR3: TGTGCCAGCAGCTTCGCAGGGTCTGGGGCCAACGTCCTGACTTTC.

The chain joins TRBV3-1 (or the pseudogene TRBV3-2) to TRBJ1-6; perhaps TRBD1 as D (5 bases). Trimming cost V 4 bases and J 2 bases, with 12 bases left between them. The CDR3 contains 16 residues. Germline V gene data show CDR1 as LGHDT and CDR2 as YNNKEL (reference sequence). CDR3 bases: TGTGCCAGCAGCCCTGCAGGGTCCACCTATAATTCACCCCTCCACTTT. It codes for CASSPAGSTYNSPLHF.